Below, 3 T cell receptor beta chains from the same sample are listed, as sequenced in a study of OX40 agonist ivuxolimab in advanced cancers. The protocol was immunoSEQ multiplex PCR, while the TCRdb copy is restricted to in-frame clones and leaves out a portion. The profile covers more than 75,000 clones, with around 85% appearing a single time and around 0.82% taken by the ten largest. This sample comprised CD4+ or CD8+ T cells sorted from blood, obtained in a trial of the OX40 agonist ivuxolimab. The receptors come from an adult with an advanced solid tumor such as melanoma, head and neck, liver or kidney cancer.

The CDR3 loop is CASSPGTTEQYV. CDR3 nucleotides: TGTGCCAGCTCACCCGGGACTACCGAGCAGTACGTC. The chain uses TRBV18 and TRBJ2-7, with 7 bases identical to TRBD2. The CDR3 consists of 12 residues. The J segment lost 6 bases and the V segment lost 3 bases, leaving 2 bases of the junction unmatched. The germline CDR1 and CDR2 sequences are KGHSH and LQKENI.

CDR3 in DNA: TGTGCCAGCAGCCCTCCGCTTAGACAGGGGCCGGATACGCAGTATTTT. Translation: CASSPPLRQGPDTQYF. This chain connects TRBV7-9 to TRBJ2-3, with 8 bases aligning to TRBD1. Losses at the gene ends were 5 bases for V and 6 bases for J; bases not matched to a gene: 13. The length of the CDR3 is 16 residues. Germline CDR1 SEHNR, CDR2 FQNEAQ (reference sequence).

The V call is TRBV2, the J call TRBJ1-2, with 10 bases fitting TRBD1. Germline assignment: CDR1 SNHLY and CDR2 FYNNEI. The ends lost 6 bases at V and 3 bases at J; junction bases unmatched: 7. The CDR3 is 15 amino acids. The CDR3 spells CASRDRGRGDYGYTF. The CDR3 DNA is TGTGCCAGCAGAGACAGGGGGCGGGGTGACTATGGCTACACCTTC. The full variable domain, completed using reference TRBV2 and TRBJ1-2, is EPEVTQTPSHQVTQMGQEVILRCVPISNHLYFYWYRQILGQKVEFLVSFYNNEISEKSEIFDDQFSVERPDGSNFTLKIRSTKLEDSAMYFCASRDRGRGDYGYTFGSGTRLTVV.